The rows below give T cell receptor beta chains drawn from one sample of a study of CD8+ T cells in alopecia areata. The method was immunoSEQ multiplex PCR; TCRdb's version includes in-frame clones alone and lacks a portion of them. The sample lists around 2,000 clones; approximately 80% were seen once. The sequencing used skin, collected at roughly week 45, from a patient treated with tofacitinib. Receptors were obtained from a human donor with alopecia areata. Each CDR3 is given with its conserved first and last residue. Fields, in order: V gene, J gene, CDR3 protein.

>TRBV19|TRBJ2-5
CASSISSGGPRETQYF
>TRBV5-1|TRBJ1-6
CASSLNNSPLHF
>TRBV4-1|TRBJ2-2
CASSQDVRELFF
>TRBV5-4|TRBJ2-6
CASTIGRGGWAPGANVLTF
>TRBV6-6|TRBJ1-1
CASSTRGTSNEAFF
>TRBV5-4|TRBJ2-2
CASSLGSGGPTGELFF
>TRBV4-3|TRBJ1-4
CASSQDLYEKLFF
>TRBV7-2|TRBJ2-7
CASSTPGFYSYEQYF
>TRBV15|TRBJ1-2
CATSPERGAGYGYTF
>TRBV29-1|TRBJ2-3
CSANIEGSGTQYF
>TRBV6-1|TRBJ1-5
CASSEAPDQPQHF
>TRBV6-1|TRBJ1-2
CASSEGDSLSTFYGYTF
>TRBV29-1|TRBJ1-2
CSVYNPGQGGYGYTF
>TRBV5-1|TRBJ2-1
CASSEDGQASHNEQFF
>TRBV6-5|TRBJ2-1
CASRKTSGIYNEQFF
>TRBV11-3|TRBJ2-7
CASSSRALLYEQYF